This T cell receptor (beta chain) came from a study of shared clonotypes between healthy human individuals. At the level of the study: Each donor contributed plates that comprised three CD4 naive, three CD4 memory, two CD8 naive and one CD8 memory.

TCRdb's copy holds only in-frame clones and misses some; the assay was immunoSEQ multiplex PCR. This table has 1,400,000 or so clones, 98% to 99% appearing once. V was shortened by 0 bases and J by 2 bases, with 13 bases between the two germline ends. This CDR3 spans 16 amino acids. Germline loops: CDR1 SGHRS, CDR2 YFSETQ. The genes are TRBV5-1 and TRBJ2-3; TRBD2 might be the D (6 bases). This TCR came from a man in his thirties or forties in good health. The specimen sequenced was naive CD4+ T cells sorted from blood. The subset denotes: CD45RA+ positively selected. CDR3 nucleotide sequence: TGCGCCAGCAGCTTGGCAGCGGGTCCTATCACAGATACGCAGTATTTT. This codes for CASSLAAGPITDTQYF. The full variable domain, its missing parts supplied by reference TRBV5-1 and TRBJ2-3, is KAGVTQTPRYLIKTRGQQVTLSCSPISGHRSVSWYQQTPGQGLQFLFEYFSETQRNKGNFPGRFSGRQFSNSRSEMNVSTLELGDSALYLCASSLAAGPITDTQYFGPGTRLTVL.